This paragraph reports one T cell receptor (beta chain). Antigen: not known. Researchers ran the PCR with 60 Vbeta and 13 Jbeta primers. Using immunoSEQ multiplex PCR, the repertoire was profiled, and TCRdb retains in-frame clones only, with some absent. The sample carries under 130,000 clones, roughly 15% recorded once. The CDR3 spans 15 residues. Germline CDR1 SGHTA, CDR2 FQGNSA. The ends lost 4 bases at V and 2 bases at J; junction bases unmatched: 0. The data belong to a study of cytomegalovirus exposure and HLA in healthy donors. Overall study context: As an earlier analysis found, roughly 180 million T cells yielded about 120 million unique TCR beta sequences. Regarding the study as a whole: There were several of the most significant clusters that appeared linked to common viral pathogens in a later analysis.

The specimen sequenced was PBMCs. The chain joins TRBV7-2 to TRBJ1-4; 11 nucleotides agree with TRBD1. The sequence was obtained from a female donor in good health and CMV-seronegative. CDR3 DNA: TGTGCCAGCAGCTGGACAGGGGGCACTAATGAAAAACTGTTTTTT. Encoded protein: CASSWTGGTNEKLFF.